The TCR beta chain described here comes from a study of blood T cell repertoires in COVID-19. Overall study: Acute and convalescent COVID-19 samples came from the United States, Italy and Spain. Sources were T cells, B-cell-depleted T cells, or PBMCs; the material itself was cDNA or gDNA.

The CDR3 runs to 17 residues. Germline-derived CDR1 and CDR2 are LGHDT and YNNKEL (reference sequence). The J segment lost 4 bases and the V segment lost 6 bases, leaving 8 bases of the junction unmatched. In the study's own analysis: Reference gene primer amplification yielded estimated nucleated cell counts. Profiled with immunoSEQ multiplex PCR; TCRdb holds only in-frame clones, not every one. V, J and clone size are those of that table, while D and trimming were read from the DNA. The sample includes some 190,000 clones, 80% to 90% of them seen just once. The sequenced material came from peripheral blood. The chain joins TRBV3-1 (or the pseudogene TRBV3-2) to TRBJ2-2; 13 bases line up with TRBD2. This receptor was taken from a human donor in a cohort sampled during active COVID-19. Here the CDR3 DNA reads TGTGCCAGCAGTCCGACGACTAGCGGGAGGTTCACCGGGGAGCTGTTTTTT. As protein: CASSPTTSGRFTGELFF.